These 9 T cell receptor beta chains came from one sample sequenced in a study of blood T cell repertoires in COVID-19 (TCRdb year 2020). The library was generated by the immunoSEQ multiplex PCR assay. Sourced from immuneACCESS, this table was stored by TCRdb with only in-frame sequences that have V and J called. A share of the clones is absent; for the studies checked, an unresolved V gene accounts for under half, and the remainder has no known explanation. Within this sample are roughly 200,000 clones, with about 88% of them counted one time only. The top ten constitute 6.2% of the sample. The sample comprised peripheral blood. These receptors were obtained from a woman between 40 and 55 years old who had recovered from COVID-19.

The V gene is TRBV30, the J gene TRBJ2-7; TRBD1 might be the D (6 bases). Trimming removed 5 bases at V and 3 bases at J, with 14 bases between. The CDR3 covers 13 residues. CDR1 is GTSNPN, CDR2 SVGIG, per germline (reference sequence). CDR3 loop: CAWLPGRGYEQYF. The CDR3 DNA reads as TGTGCCTGGCTTCCGGGCAGGGGCTACGAGCAGTACTTC.

DNA of the CDR3: TGTGCCAGCAGTCATACCCATACAGGGACCGGGGAGCTGTTTTTT. Translation gives CASSHTHTGTGELFF. This chain links TRBV27 with TRBJ2-2; TRBD1 might be the D (6 bases). This CDR3 region has 15 residues. The V gene's germline CDR1 is MNHEY and CDR2 SMNVEV (reference sequence). Trimming left V 5 bases short and J 5 bases short, with 15 bases between.

This chain joins TRBV5-1 and TRBJ1-3; TRBD1 matches 8 bases. The germline V gene has CDR1 SGHRS and CDR2 YFSETQ. V gave up 4 bases and J gave up 6 bases; unmatched junction bases: 6. The CDR3 contains 14 residues. The CDR3 region is CASSNGQGPNTIYF. The DNA of the CDR3 is TGCGCCAGCAGCAATGGACAGGGTCCAAACACCATATATTTT.

The chain carries TRBV6-5 and TRBJ2-5; no clear D. The V and J ends lost 2 bases and 1 base respectively, with 5 bases between them. The germline V gene has CDR1 MNHEY and CDR2 SVGAGI. This CDR3 contains 13 residues. The CDR3 sequence is CASSYPSQETQYF. The CDR3 bases are TGTGCCAGCAGTTACCCGTCCCAAGAGACCCAGTACTTC.

The rearrangement joins TRBV6-2 or TRBV6-3 to TRBJ2-3, with D possibly being TRBD1 (6 bases). CDR1 and CDR2 (germline): MNHEY, SVGEGT. The CDR3 covers 15 residues. Trimming took 2 bases from V and 1 from J, leaving 10 bases between them. CDR3 region: CASSYRDIRTDTQYF. CDR3 bases: TGTGCCAGCAGTTACCGGGACATCCGCACAGATACGCAGTATTTT.

Of note for this clone: The junction differs from germline at one of its ends, possibly a read error. This same CDR3 is encoded by further DNA sequences in the sample. The V gene is TRBV6-5, the J gene TRBJ2-2, with TRBD1 matching over 9 bases. The germline V gene has CDR1 MNHEY and CDR2 SVGAGI. The CDR3 length is 15 residues. DNA for the CDR3: TGTGCCAGCAGACCAACAGGGGGCAACACCGGGGAACTGTTTTTT. It specifies CASRPTGGNTGELFF.

V and J are TRBV19 and TRBJ1-2; 7 bases fit TRBD1. J was trimmed by 4 bases and V by 9 bases; bases with no gene match: 2. This CDR3 comprises 11 residues. The germline CDR1 and CDR2 sequences are LNHDA and SQIVND (reference sequence). The CDR3 nucleotides are TGTGCCAGCAGGGGGTCCTATGGCTACACCTTC. It codes for CASRGSYGYTF.

This sequence joins TRBV5-1 and TRBJ1-5; D ambiguous. Germline CDR1 and CDR2: SGHRS and YFSETQ. The V end lost 0 bases, the J end lost 1 base, and 8 bases lay between the germline ends. This CDR3 is built from 15 residues. The DNA for the CDR3 is TGCGCCAGCAGCTTGGCGGGGATGAGCAATCAGCCCCAGCATTTT. As protein: CASSLAGMSNQPQHF.

J is TRBJ2-7 and V is TRBV27, with TRBD1 matching 9 bases. The CDR3 length is 14 residues. With 2 bases clipped from V and 4 bases from J, the junction kept 3 bases outside the gene matches. Germline loops: CDR1 MNHEY, CDR2 SMNVEV (reference sequence). CDR3 in DNA: TGTGCCAGCAGTTTAGGGGACAGGGTGTACGAGCAGTACTTC. This encodes CASSLGDRVYEQYF.